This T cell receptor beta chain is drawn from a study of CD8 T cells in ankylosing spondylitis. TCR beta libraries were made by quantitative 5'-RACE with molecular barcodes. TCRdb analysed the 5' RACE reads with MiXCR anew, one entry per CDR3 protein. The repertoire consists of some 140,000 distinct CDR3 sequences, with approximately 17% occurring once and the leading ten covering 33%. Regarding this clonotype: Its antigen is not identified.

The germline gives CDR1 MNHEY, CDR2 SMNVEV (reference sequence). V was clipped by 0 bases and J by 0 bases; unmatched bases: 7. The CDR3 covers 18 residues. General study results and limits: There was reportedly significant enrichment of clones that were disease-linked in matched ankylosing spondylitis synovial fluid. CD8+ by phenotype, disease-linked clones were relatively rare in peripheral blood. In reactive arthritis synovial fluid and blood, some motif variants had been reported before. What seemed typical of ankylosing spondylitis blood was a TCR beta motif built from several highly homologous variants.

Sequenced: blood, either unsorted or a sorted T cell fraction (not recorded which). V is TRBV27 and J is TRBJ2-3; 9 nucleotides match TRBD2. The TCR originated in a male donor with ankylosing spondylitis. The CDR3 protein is CASSLSSLAGSSTDTQYF. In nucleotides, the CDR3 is TGTGCCAGCAGTTTATCGAGTCTAGCGGGATCTAGCACAGATACGCAGTATTTT.